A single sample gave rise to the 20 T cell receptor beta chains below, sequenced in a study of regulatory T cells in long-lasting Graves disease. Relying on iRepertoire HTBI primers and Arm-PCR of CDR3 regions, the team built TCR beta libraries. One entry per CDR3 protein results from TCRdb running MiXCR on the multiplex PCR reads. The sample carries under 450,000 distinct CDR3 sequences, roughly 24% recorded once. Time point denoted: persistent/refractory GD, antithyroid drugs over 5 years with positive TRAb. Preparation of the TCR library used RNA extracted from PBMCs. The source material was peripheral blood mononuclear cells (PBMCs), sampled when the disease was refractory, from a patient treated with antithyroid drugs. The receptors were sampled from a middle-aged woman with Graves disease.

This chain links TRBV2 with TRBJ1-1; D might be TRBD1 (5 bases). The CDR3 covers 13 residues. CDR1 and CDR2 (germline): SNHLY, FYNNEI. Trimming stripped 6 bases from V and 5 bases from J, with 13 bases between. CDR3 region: CASRFQRGTEAFF. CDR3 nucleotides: TGTGCCAGCAGATTCCAAAGGGGAACTGAAGCTTTCTTT.

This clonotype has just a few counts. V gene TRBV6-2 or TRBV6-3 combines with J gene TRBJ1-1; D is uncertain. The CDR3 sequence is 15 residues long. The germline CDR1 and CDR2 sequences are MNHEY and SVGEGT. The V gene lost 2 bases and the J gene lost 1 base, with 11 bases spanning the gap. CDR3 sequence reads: CASSYGGFTNTEAFF. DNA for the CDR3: TGTGCCAGCAGTTACGGAGGCTTTACGAACACTGAAGCTTTCTTT.

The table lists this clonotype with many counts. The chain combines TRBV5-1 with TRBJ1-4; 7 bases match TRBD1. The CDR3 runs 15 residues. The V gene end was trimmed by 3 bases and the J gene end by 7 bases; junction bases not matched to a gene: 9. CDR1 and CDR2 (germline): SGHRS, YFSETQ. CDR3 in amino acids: CASSSGQARSEKLFF. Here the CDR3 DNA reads TGCGCCAGCAGCTCAGGACAGGCGCGTAGTGAAAAACTGTTTTTT.

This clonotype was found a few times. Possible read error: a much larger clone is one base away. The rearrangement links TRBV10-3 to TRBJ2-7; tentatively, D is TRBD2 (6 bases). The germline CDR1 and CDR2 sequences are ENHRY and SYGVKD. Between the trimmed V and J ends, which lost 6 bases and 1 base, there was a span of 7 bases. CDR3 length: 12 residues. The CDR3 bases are TGTGCCATCAGGGGGACTTCCTACGAGCAGTACTTC. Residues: CAIRGTSYEQYF.

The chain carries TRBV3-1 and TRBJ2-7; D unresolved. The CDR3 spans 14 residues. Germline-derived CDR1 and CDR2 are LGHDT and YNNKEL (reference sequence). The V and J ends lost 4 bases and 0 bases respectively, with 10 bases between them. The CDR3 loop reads CASSRIGSSYEQYF. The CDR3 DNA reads TGTGCCAGCAGCCGCATCGGAAGCTCCTACGAGCAGTACTTC.

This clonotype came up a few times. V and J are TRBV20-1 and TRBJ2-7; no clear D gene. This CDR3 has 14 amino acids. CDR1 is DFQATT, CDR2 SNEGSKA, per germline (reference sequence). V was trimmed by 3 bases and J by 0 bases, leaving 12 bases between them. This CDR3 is CSARWAGSSYEQYF. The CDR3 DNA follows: TGCAGTGCTAGGTGGGCAGGAAGCTCCTACGAGCAGTACTTC.

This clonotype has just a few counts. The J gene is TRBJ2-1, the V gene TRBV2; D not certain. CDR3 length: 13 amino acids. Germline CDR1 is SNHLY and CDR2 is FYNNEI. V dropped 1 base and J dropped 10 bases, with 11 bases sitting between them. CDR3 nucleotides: TGTGCCAGCAGTGAAGGTGAGGTGGCGGAGCAGTTCTTC. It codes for CASSEGEVAEQFF.

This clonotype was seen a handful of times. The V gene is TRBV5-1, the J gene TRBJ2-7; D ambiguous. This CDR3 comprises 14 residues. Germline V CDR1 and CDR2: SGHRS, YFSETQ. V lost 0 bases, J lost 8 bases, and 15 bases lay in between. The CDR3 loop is CASSLGSEALKQYF. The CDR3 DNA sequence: TGCGCCAGCAGCTTGGGGTCTGAAGCCCTCAAGCAGTACTTC. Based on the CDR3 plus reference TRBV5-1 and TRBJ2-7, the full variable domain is KAGVTQTPRYLIKTRGQQVTLSCSPISGHRSVSWYQQTPGQGLQFLFEYFSETQRNKGNFPGRFSGRQFSNSRSEMNVSTLELGDSALYLCASSLGSEALKQYFGPGTRLTVT.

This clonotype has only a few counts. The CDR3 sequence is CASSTGLVSNEQYF. As DNA, the CDR3 is TGTGCCAGCAGTACGGGACTAGTAAGTAACGAGCAGTACTTC. The V and J genes are TRBV27 and TRBJ2-7, with 8 bases that match TRBD2. Germline loops: CDR1 MNHEY, CDR2 SMNVEV (reference sequence). The V gene end was trimmed by 5 bases and the J gene end by 5 bases; junction bases not matched to a gene: 8. The CDR3 loop spans 14 amino acids.

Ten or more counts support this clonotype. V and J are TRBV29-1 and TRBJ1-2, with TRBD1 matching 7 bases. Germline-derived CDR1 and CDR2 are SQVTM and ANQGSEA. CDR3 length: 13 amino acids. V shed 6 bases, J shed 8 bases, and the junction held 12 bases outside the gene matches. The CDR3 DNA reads TGCAGCGTCCCTACGGGGCAGGGGGAAGGCTACACCTTC. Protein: CSVPTGQGEGYTF.

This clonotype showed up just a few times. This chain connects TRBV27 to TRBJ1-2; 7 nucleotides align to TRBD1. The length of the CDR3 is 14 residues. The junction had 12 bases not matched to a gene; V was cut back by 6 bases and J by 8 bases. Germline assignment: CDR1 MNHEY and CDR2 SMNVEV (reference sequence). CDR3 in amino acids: CASSPGTALGGYTF. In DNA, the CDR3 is TGTGCCAGCAGCCCTGGGACAGCGCTAGGGGGCTACACCTTC.

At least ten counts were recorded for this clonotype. CDR3 bases: TGTGCCAGCAGTCTTAGCGGGAAGGGAGAGACCCAGTACTTC. Amino acid sequence: CASSLSGKGETQYF. This rearrangement joins TRBV12-3 or TRBV12-4 to TRBJ2-5; TRBD2 matches 8 bases. The CDR3 has 14 amino acids. The V and J ends lost 5 bases and 4 bases, in that order; junction bases with no gene match: 6.

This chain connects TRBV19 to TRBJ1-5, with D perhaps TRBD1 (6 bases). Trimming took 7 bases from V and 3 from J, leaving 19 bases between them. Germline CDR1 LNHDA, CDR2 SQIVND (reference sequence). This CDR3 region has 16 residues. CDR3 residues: CASIGISQGPNQPQHF. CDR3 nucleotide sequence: TGTGCCAGTATTGGAATTTCTCAGGGGCCCAATCAGCCCCAGCATTTT. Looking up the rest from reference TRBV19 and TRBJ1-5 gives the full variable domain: DGGITQSPKYLFRKEGQNVTLSCEQNLNHDAMYWYRQDPGQGLRLIYYSQIVNDFQKGDIAEGYSVSREKKESFPLTVTSAQKNPTAFYLCASIGISQGPNQPQHFGDGTRLSIL.

The CDR3 coding sequence is TGTGCCAGCAGCCCTTGGGGGTTCAGGGGGGACAATGAGCAGTTCTTC. It yields the protein CASSPWGFRGDNEQFF. This sequence joins TRBV28 and TRBJ2-1; D might be TRBD1 (7 bases). V gave up 6 bases and J gave up 5 bases, with 20 bases separating them. From germline, CDR1 is MDHEN and CDR2 SYDVKM. The CDR3 sequence is 16 residues long. Full variable domain (outside the CDR3, taken from reference TRBV28 and TRBJ2-1): DVKVTQSSRYLVKRTGEKVFLECVQDMDHENMFWYRQDPGLGLRLIYFSYDVKMKEKGDIPEGYSVSREKKERFSLILESASTNQTSMYLCASSPWGFRGDNEQFFGPGTRLTVL.

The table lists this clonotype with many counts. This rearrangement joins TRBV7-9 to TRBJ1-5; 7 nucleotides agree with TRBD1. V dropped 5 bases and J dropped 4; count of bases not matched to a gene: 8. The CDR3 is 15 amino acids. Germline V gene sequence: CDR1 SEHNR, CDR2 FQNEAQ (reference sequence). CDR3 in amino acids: CASSPGGTVNQPQHF. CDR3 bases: TGTGCCAGCAGCCCAGGAGGGACAGTGAATCAGCCCCAGCATTTT.

CDR3 protein: CASSQDGPELGELFF. The CDR3 region has the DNA TGTGCCAGCAGCCAAGATGGTCCAGAGCTCGGGGAGCTGTTTTTT. The chain recombines TRBV28 with TRBJ2-2; no reliable D call. The V end was cut by 6 bases, the J end by 7 bases, with 18 bases between. The CDR3 is 15 residues long. Germline CDR1 is MDHEN and CDR2 is SYDVKM.

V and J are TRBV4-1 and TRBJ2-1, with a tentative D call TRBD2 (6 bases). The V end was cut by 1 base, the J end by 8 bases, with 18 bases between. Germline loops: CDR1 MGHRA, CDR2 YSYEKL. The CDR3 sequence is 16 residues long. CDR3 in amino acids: CASSQVRAGLGDEQFF. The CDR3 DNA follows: TGCGCCAGCAGCCAAGTTCGAGCGGGCCTCGGGGATGAGCAGTTCTTC.

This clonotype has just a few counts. CDR3 residues: CASSPRTGLDEQYF. The DNA for the CDR3 is TGTGCCAGCAGCCCTCGGACAGGTCTGGACGAGCAGTACTTC. The chain is built from TRBV9 and TRBJ2-7, with TRBD1 identical over 7 bases. Trimming at V came to 4 bases and at J to 5 bases, leaving 9 bases not matched to a gene. The CDR3 is 14 residues long. CDR1 and CDR2 from the germline V gene are SGDLS and YYNGEE.

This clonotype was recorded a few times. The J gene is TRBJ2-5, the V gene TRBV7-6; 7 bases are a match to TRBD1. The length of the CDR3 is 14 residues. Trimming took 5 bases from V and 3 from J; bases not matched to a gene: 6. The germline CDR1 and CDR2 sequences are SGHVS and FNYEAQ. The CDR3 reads CASSVRDRKETQYF. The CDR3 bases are TGTGCCAGCAGCGTAAGGGACAGAAAAGAGACCCAGTACTTC.

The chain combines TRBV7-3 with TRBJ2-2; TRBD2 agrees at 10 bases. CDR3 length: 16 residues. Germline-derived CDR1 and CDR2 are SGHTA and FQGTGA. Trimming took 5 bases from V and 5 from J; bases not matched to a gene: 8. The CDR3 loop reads CASSPTSGKGTGELFF. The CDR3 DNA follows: TGTGCCAGCAGCCCCACTAGCGGGAAGGGGACCGGGGAGCTGTTTTTT.